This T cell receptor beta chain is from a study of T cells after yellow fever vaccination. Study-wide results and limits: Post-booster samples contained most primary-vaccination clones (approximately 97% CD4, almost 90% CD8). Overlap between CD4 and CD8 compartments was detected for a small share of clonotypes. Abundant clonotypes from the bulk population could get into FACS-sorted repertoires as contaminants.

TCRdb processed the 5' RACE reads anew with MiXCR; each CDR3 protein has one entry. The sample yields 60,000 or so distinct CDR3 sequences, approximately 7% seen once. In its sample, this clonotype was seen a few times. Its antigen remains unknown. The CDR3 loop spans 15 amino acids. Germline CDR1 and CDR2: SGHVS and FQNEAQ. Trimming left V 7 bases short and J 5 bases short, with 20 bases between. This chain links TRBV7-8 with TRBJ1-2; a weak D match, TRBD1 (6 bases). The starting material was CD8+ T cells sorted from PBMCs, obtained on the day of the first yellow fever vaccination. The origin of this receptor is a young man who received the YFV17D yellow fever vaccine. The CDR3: CASTIQGGTLYGYTF. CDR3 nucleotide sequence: TGTGCCAGCACGATACAGGGAGGAACCCTATATGGCTACACCTTC.